The TCR beta chain under discussion was sequenced for a study of blood T cell repertoires in COVID-19. Study-level information: T cells, B-cell-depleted T cells, or PBMCs provided the cDNA or gDNA that served as material.

Participant age was roughly 18 to 90 years, and participants resided in roughly 25 US areas. Participant-reported clinical history was the basis for cohort assignment. CDR3 size: 15 residues. The trim removed 3 bases at V and 6 bases at J, leaving 5 bases unmatched. Germline CDR1 reads MNHEY; CDR2 reads SMNVEV (reference sequence). As processed by the authors: Amplified reference gene primers provided the basis for estimating nucleated cell counts. Measured with immunoSEQ multiplex PCR; TCRdb has only the in-frame clones, and not every one. The D gene and trimming were derived from the DNA, and the V and J assignments and clone size from that table. Here the sample spans roughly 200,000 clones, roughly 82% being singletons.

The chain has TRBV27 and TRBJ2-2; 9 nucleotides line up with TRBD1. The sequenced material came from PBMCs or T cells enriched from blood (not recorded which). This clonotype was sampled from a woman aged 60-75 years with acute COVID-19. The CDR3 DNA reads as TGTGCCAGCAGTTTTCGGGACAGGGTTTCCGGGGAGCTGTTTTTT. Translation gives CASSFRDRVSGELFF.